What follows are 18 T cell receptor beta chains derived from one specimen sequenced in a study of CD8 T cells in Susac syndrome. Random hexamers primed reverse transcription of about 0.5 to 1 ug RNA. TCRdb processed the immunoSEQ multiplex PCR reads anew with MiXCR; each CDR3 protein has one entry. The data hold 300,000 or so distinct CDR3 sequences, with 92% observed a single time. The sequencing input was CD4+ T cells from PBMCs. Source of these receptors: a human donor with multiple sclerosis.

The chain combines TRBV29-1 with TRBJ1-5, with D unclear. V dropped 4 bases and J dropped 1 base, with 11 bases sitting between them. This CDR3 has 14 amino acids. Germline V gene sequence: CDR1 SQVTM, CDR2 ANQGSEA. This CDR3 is CSVAAGGSNQPQHF. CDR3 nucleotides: TGCAGCGTTGCCGCAGGTGGGAGCAATCAGCCCCAGCATTTT.

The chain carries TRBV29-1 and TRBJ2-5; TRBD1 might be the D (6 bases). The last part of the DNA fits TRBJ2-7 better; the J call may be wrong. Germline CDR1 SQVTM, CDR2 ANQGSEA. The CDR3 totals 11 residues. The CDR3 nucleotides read TGCAGCGTTGAAGTGGGGGCCGAGCAGTACTTC. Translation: CSVEVGAEQYF.

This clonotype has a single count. DNA of the CDR3: TGTGCCAGCAGTTTCCGTGGGACGACTAGCGGGCTAGACAATGAGCAGTTCTTC. It encodes CASSFRGTTSGLDNEQFF. V usage is TRBV27 and J usage is TRBJ2-1; 10 bases are shared with TRBD2. The CDR3 sequence is 18 residues long. Germline V gene lookup returns CDR1 MNHEY and CDR2 SMNVEV (reference sequence). Trimming took 3 bases from V and 5 from J; bases not matched to a gene: 13.

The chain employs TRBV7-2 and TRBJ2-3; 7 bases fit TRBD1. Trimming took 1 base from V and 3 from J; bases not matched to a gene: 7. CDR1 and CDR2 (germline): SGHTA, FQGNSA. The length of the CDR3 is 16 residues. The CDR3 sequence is CASSLGSGTVTDTQYF. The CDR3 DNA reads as TGTGCCAGCAGCTTAGGCTCCGGGACAGTGACAGATACGCAGTATTTT.

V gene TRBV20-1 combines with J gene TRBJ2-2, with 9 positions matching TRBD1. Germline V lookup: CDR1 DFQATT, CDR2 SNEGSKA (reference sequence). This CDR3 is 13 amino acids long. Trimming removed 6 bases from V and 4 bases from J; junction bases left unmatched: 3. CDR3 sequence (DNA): TGCAGTGCCTTACAGGGGGCCACCGGGGAGCTGTTTTTT. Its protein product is CSALQGATGELFF.

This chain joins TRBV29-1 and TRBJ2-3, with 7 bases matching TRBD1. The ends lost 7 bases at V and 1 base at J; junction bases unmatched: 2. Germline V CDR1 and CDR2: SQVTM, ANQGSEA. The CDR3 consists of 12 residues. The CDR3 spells CSADRGTDTQYF. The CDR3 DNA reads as TGCAGCGCCGACAGGGGCACAGATACGCAGTATTTT.

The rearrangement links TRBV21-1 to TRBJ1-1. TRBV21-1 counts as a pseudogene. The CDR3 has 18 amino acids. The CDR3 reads CASSNPPQMLFYHTEAFF. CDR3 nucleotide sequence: TGTGCCAGCAGCAACCCTCCCCAGATGTTATTCTACCACACTGAAGCTTTCTTT.

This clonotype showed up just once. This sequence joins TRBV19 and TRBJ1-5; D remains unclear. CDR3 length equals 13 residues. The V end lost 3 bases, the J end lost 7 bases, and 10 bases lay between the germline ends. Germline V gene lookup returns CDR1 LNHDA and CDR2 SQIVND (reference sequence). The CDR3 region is CASSMSADQPQHF. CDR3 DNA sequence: TGTGCCAGTAGTATGTCCGCGGACCAGCCCCAGCATTTT.

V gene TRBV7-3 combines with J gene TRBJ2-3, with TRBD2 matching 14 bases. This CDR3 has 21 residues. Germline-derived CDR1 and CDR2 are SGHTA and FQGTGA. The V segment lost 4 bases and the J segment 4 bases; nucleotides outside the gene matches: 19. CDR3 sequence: CASSYLLGRPGLAGVADTQYF. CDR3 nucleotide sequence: TGTGCCAGCAGCTACTTATTAGGAAGGCCGGGACTAGCGGGAGTGGCAGATACGCAGTATTTT.

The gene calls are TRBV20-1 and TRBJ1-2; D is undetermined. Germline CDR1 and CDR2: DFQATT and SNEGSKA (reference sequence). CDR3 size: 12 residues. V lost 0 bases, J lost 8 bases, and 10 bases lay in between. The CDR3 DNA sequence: TGCAGTGCTAGAGATGAGGGCAACGGCTACACCTTC. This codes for CSARDEGNGYTF.

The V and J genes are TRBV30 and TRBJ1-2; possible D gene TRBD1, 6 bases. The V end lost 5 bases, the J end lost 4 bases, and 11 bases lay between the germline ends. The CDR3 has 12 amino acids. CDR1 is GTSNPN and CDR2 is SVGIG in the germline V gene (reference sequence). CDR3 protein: CAWEGDIYGYTF. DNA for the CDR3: TGTGCCTGGGAGGGGGATATCTATGGCTACACCTTC.

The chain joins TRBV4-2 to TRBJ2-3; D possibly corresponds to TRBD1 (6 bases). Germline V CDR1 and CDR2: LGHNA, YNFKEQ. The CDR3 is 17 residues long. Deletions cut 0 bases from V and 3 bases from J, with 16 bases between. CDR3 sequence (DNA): TGTGCCAGCAGCCAAGATTTGCAGGGGTGGGGGACAGATACGCAGTATTTT. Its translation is CASSQDLQGWGTDTQYF.

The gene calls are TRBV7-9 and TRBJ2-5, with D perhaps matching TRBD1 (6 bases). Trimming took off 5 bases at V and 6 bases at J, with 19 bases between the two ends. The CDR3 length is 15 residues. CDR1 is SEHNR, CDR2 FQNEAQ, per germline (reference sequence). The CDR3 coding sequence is TGTGCCAGCAGCCGAAGAAATACAGGGTTGCAGACCCAGTACTTC. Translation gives CASSRRNTGLQTQYF.

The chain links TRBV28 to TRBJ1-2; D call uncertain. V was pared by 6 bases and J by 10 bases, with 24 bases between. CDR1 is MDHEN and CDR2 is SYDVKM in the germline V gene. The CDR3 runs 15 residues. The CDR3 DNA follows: TGTGCCAGCAGCCAACCCCCTGTCCCGGCGTGGGACTACACCTTC. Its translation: CASSQPPVPAWDYTF.

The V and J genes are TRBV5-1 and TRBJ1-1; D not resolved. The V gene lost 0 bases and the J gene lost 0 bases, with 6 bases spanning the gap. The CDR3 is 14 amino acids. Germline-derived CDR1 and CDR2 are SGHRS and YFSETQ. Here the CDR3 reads CASSLGSMNTEAFF. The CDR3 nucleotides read TGCGCCAGCAGCTTGGGCAGCATGAACACTGAAGCTTTCTTT.

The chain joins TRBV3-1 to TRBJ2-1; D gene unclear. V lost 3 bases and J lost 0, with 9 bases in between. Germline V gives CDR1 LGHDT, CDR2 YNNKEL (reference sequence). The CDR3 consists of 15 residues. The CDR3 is CASSHSHSSYNEQFF. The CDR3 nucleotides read TGTGCCAGCAGCCACAGTCATAGCTCCTACAATGAGCAGTTCTTC.

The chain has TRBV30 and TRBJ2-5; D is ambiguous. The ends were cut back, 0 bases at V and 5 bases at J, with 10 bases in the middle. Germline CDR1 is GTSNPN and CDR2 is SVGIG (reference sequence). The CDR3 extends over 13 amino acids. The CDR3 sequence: CAWSVRGVETQYF. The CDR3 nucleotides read TGTGCCTGGAGTGTTCGAGGAGTGGAGACCCAGTACTTC.

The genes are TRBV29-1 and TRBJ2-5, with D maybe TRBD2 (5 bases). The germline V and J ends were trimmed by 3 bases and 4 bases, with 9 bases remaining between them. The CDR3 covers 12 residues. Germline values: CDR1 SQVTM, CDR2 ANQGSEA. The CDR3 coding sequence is TGCAGCGTTGAGGTTGAGGGAGAGACCCAGTACTTC. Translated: CSVEVEGETQYF.